Given below is one T cell receptor beta chain in context. The CDR3 runs 16 residues. Per the germline V gene, CDR1 is MDHEN and CDR2 is SYDVKM. V gave up 8 bases and J gave up 2 bases; unmatched junction bases: 8. The assay was immunoSEQ multiplex PCR, and TCRdb's table has in-frame clones only and misses some. The sample has under 150,000 clones; nearly 85% are singletons. The data are from a study of blood T cell repertoires in COVID-19. Turning to the study itself: Samples representing acute and convalescent COVID-19 were sourced from the United States, Italy and Spain. The analysed material was cDNA or gDNA that came from T cells, B-cell-depleted T cells, or PBMCs.

Participant-reported clinical history was the basis for cohort assignment. V usage is TRBV28 and J usage is TRBJ2-5, with TRBD2 matching over 13 bases. Sample: PBMCs or T cells enriched from blood (not recorded which). This receptor was identified in a man aged 50 or older in a cohort exposed to, infected with or recovered from COVID-19 (not recorded which). CDR3 loop: CASEGLAGYQQETQYF. For the CDR3, the DNA is TGTGCCAGCGAGGGACTAGCGGGATACCAACAAGAGACCCAGTACTTC. The whole variable domain, filled in from reference TRBV28 and TRBJ2-5, reads DVKVTQSSRYLVKRTGEKVFLECVQDMDHENMFWYRQDPGLGLRLIYFSYDVKMKEKGDIPEGYSVSREKKERFSLILESASTNQTSMYLCASEGLAGYQQETQYFGPGTRLLVL.